This T cell receptor (beta chain) emerged from a study of blood T cell repertoires in COVID-19. About the study: Samples taken during acute and convalescent COVID-19 were collected in the United States, Italy and Spain.

Trimming cost V 4 bases and J 0 bases, with 13 bases left between them. The length of the CDR3 is 15 residues. Germline CDR1 and CDR2: SGHRS and YFSETQ. This table comes from immunoSEQ multiplex PCR, and its TCRdb copy is limited to in-frame clones, with some not included. The data contain about 240,000 clones, about four fifths of them singletons. The chain joins TRBV5-1 to TRBJ1-1; the D gene is possibly TRBD1 (5 bases). The sequence derives from a woman of 80 years or more with acute or convalescent COVID-19. The source material was peripheral blood. For the CDR3, the DNA is TGCGCCAGCAGCACCTGGACAAGCATGAACACTGAAGCTTTCTTT. Its protein is CASSTWTSMNTEAFF.